These 5 T cell receptor beta chains were sequenced from one sample in a study of control samples from healthy donors and cancer patients (dated by TCRdb to about 2020). Library creation used the immunoSEQ multiplex PCR assay. TCRdb re-hosts the immuneACCESS table, in-frame sequences only. Its copies lack some clones; in the studies checked, an unresolved V gene accounts for under half of them, and the cause for the rest is not known. This sample has roughly 170,000 clones in its table, and approximately 86% of those were observed once. The ten largest clones represent about 5.3% of the sample. The sequencing sample was made of blood. These receptors were taken from a woman in her twenties or thirties in good health.

The chain employs TRBV3-1 (or the pseudogene TRBV3-2) and TRBJ2-1; D gene unclear. CDR3 length: 14 amino acids. Germline-derived CDR1 and CDR2 are LGHDT and YNNKEL (reference sequence). The V end was cut by 1 base, the J end by 9 bases, with 13 bases between. CDR3 residues: CASSQAAGKGEQFF. The DNA for the CDR3 is TGTGCCAGCAGCCAAGCCGCTGGAAAAGGTGAGCAGTTCTTC.

DNA for the CDR3: TGTGCCAGCAGTCGTACCCGTTCCGGCGAGGGCTACACCTTC. It encodes CASSRTRSGEGYTF. This chain links TRBV2 with TRBJ1-2; D ambiguous. This CDR3 has 14 amino acids. Trimming stripped 5 bases from V and 8 bases from J, with 18 bases between. CDR1 is SNHLY and CDR2 is FYNNEI in the germline V gene.

V usage is TRBV2 and J usage is TRBJ1-2, with D perhaps TRBD1 (5 bases). Per germline, CDR1 SNHLY and CDR2 FYNNEI. The CDR3 covers 17 residues. V was shortened by 3 bases and J by 3 bases, with 20 bases between the two germline ends. In nucleotides, the CDR3 is TGTGCCAGCAGTGAGATAGAGGGACCGCCCCCTTACTATGGCTACACCTTC. The encoded protein is CASSEIEGPPPYYGYTF.

The chain employs TRBV19 and TRBJ1-1, with 8 positions matching TRBD1. The germline gives CDR1 LNHDA, CDR2 SQIVND (reference sequence). The CDR3 runs 14 residues. V dropped 5 bases and J dropped 1; count of bases not matched to a gene: 3. CDR3 in DNA: TGTGCCAGTAGTTGGACAGGGACGAACACTGAAGCTTTCTTT. Protein: CASSWTGTNTEAFF.

V and J are TRBV6-2 or TRBV6-3 and TRBJ2-2; 11 bases line up with TRBD2. After removal of 2 bases from V and 1 base from J, the junction contained 6 bases not matched to a gene. Germline V CDR1 and CDR2: MNHEY, SVGEGT. The CDR3 spans 18 residues. CDR3 residues: CASSYPLLAGENTGELFF. CDR3 DNA: TGTGCCAGCAGTTACCCCTTACTAGCGGGGGAGAACACCGGGGAGCTGTTTTTT.